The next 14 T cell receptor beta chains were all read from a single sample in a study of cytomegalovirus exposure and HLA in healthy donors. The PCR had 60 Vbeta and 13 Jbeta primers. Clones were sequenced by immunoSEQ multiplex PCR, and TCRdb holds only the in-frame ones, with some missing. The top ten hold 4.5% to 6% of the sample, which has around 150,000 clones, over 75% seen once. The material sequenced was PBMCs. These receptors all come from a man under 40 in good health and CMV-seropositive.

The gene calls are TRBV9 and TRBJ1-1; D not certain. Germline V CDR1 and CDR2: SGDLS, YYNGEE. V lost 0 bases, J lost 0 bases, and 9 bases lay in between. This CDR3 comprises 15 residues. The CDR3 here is CASSVEPVVNTEAFF. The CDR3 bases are TGTGCCAGCAGCGTAGAGCCGGTCGTGAACACTGAAGCTTTCTTT.

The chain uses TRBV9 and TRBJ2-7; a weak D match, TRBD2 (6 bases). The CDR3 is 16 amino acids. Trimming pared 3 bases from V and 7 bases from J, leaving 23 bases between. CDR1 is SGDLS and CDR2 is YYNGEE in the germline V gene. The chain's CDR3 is CASSGIHSGNRLEQYF. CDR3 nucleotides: TGTGCCAGCAGCGGGATACATAGCGGAAACCGTCTGGAGCAGTACTTC.

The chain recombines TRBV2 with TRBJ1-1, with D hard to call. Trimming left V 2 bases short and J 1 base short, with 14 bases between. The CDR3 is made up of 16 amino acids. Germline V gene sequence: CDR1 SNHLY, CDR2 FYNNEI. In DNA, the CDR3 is TGTGCCAGCAGTGAATTGGCCTTCCCCTCGAACACTGAAGCTTTCTTT. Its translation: CASSELAFPSNTEAFF.

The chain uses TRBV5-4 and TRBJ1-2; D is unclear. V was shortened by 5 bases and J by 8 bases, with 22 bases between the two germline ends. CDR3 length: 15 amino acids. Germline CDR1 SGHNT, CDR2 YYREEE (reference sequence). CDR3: CASRTTFSRREGYTF. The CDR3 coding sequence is TGTGCCAGCAGAACCACATTTTCCAGGCGAGAGGGCTACACCTTC.

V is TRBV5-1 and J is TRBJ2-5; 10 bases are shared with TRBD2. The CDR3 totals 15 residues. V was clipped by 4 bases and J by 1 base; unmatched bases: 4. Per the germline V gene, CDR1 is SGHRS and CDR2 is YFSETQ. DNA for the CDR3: TGCGCCAGCAGCCTAGCGGGGGCCGCCCAAGAGACCCAGTACTTC. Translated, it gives CASSLAGAAQETQYF.

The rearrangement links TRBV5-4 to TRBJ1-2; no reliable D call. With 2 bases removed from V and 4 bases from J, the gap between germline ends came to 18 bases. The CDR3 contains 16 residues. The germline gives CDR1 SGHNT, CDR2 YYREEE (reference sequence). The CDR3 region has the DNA TGTGCCAGCAGCTTACCAGGATTACCCGAGGGCTATGGCTACACCTTC. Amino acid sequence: CASSLPGLPEGYGYTF.

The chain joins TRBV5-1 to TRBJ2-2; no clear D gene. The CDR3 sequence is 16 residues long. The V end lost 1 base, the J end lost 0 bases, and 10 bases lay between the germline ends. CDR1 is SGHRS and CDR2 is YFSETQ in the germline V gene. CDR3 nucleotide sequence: TGCGCCAGCAGCTTGCCCAGGATAACGAACACCGGGGAGCTGTTTTTT. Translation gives CASSLPRITNTGELFF. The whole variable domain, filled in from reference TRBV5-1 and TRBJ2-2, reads KAGVTQTPRYLIKTRGQQVTLSCSPISGHRSVSWYQQTPGQGLQFLFEYFSETQRNKGNFPGRFSGRQFSNSRSEMNVSTLELGDSALYLCASSLPRITNTGELFFGEGSRLTVL.

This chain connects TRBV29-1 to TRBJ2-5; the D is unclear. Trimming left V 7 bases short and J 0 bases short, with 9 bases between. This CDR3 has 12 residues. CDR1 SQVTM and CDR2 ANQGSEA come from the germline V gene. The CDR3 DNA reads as TGCAGCGGGTCTAAGTACCAAGAGACCCAGTACTTC. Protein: CSGSKYQETQYF. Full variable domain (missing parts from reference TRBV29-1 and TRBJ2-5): SAVISQKPSRDICQRGTSLTIQCQVDSQVTMMFWYRQQPGQSLTLIATANQGSEATYESGFVIDKFPISRPNLTFSTLTVSNMSPEDSSIYLCSGSKYQETQYFGPGTRLLVL.

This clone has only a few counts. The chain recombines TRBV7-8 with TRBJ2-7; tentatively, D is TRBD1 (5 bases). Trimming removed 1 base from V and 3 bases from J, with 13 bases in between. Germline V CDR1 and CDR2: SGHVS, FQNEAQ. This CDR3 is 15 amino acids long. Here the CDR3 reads CASSLETADNYEQYF. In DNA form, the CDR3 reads TGTGCCAGCAGCTTAGAGACAGCCGATAACTACGAGCAGTACTTC.

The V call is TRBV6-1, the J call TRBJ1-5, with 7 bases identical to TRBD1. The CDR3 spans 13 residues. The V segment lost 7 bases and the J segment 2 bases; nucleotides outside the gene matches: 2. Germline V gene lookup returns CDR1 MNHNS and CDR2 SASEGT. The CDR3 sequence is CASKTGGNQPQHF. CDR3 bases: TGTGCCAGCAAAACAGGGGGCAATCAGCCCCAGCATTTT.

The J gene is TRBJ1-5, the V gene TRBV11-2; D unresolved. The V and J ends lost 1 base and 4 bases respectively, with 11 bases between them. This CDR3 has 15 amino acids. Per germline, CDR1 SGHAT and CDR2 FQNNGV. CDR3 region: CASSLGGGSNQPQHF. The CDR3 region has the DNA TGTGCCAGCAGCTTAGGGGGAGGGTCGAATCAGCCCCAGCATTTT.

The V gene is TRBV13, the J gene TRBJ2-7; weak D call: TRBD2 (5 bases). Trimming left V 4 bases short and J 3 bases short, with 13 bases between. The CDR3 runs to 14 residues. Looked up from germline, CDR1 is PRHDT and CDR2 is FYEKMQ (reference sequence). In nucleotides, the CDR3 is TGTGCCAGCAGCTCCCGGGGTTCCAACTACGAGCAGTACTTC. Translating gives CASSSRGSNYEQYF. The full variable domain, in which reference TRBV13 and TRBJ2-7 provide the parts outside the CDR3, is AAGVIQSPRHLIKEKRETATLKCYPIPRHDTVYWYQQGPGQDPQFLISFYEKMQSDKGSIPDRFSAQQFSDYHSELNMSSLELGDSALYFCASSSRGSNYEQYFGPGTRLTVT.

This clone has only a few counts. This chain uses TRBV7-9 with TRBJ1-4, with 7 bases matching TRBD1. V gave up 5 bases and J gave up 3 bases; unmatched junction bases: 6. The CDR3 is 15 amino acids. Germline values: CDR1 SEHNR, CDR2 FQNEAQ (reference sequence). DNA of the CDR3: TGTGCCAGCAGCGTTGGACAGGTTTCTAATGAAAAACTGTTTTTT. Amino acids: CASSVGQVSNEKLFF.

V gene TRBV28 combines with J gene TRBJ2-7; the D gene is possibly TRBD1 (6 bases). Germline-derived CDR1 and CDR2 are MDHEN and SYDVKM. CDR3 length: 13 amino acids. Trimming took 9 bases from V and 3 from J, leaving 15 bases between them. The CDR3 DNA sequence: TGTGCCAGTTTTACAGGGAATCGCTACGAGCAGTACTTC. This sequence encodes CASFTGNRYEQYF.